Following are 8 T cell receptor beta chains from one sample sequenced in a study of T cells in Graves' hyperthyroidism and ophthalmopathy. Amplified TCR beta CDR3 regions came from RNA transcripts. HTBI primers drove first-round RT-PCR of the TCR CDR3. TCRdb recomputed calls from the multiplex PCR reads with MiXCR, one row per CDR3 protein. The data hold about 510,000 distinct CDR3 sequences, with 13% to 15% observed a single time. The sample comprised blood. These receptors originate from a woman aged 40 to 50 with Graves' hyperthyroidism.

This clonotype came up a few times. The chain links TRBV20-1 to TRBJ1-2; tentatively, D is TRBD1 (5 bases). V lost 2 bases and J lost 3, with 13 bases in between. The germline V gene has CDR1 DFQATT and CDR2 SNEGSKA (reference sequence). The CDR3 loop spans 14 amino acids. CDR3 protein: CSARPRDGDYGYTF. CDR3 sequence (DNA): TGCAGTGCTAGACCGCGGGACGGAGACTATGGCTACACCTTC.

J is TRBJ2-1 and V is TRBV20-1; 10 nucleotides align to TRBD2. After removal of 6 bases from V and 6 bases from J, the junction contained 8 bases not matched to a gene. This CDR3 has 14 amino acids. Germline V lookup: CDR1 DFQATT, CDR2 SNEGSKA (reference sequence). Written as DNA, the CDR3 is TGCAGTGCCAATGGGCTAGCGGGAGCCAATGAGCAGTTCTTC. This gives the protein CSANGLAGANEQFF.

This clonotype showed up just a few times. This chain connects TRBV27 to TRBJ1-4; a weak D match, TRBD1 (5 bases). Trimming took off 7 bases at V and 8 bases at J, with 20 bases between the two ends. Per the germline V gene, CDR1 is MNHEY and CDR2 is SMNVEV (reference sequence). This CDR3 has 15 residues. The CDR3 DNA reads TGTGCCAGCACATCCCATACGAAACGGGGGGAAAAACTGTTTTTT. This codes for CASTSHTKRGEKLFF.

The sample holds a few counts of this clonotype. V gene TRBV5-4 combines with J gene TRBJ2-2, with a tentative D call TRBD2 (6 bases). This CDR3 is built from 15 residues. Trimming left V 0 bases short and J 3 bases short, with 9 bases between. The germline V gene encodes CDR1 SGHNT and CDR2 YYREEE (reference sequence). CDR3 in DNA: TGTGCCAGCAGCTTGGGGAGGGGTGACACCGGGGAGCTGTTTTTT. Its translation is CASSLGRGDTGELFF. The variable domain in full, with the rest retrieved from reference TRBV5-4 and TRBJ2-2, is ETGVTQSPTHLIKTRGQQVTLRCSSQSGHNTVSWYQQALGQGPQFIFQYYREEENGRGNFPPRFSGLQFPNYSSELNVNALELDDSALYLCASSLGRGDTGELFFGEGSRLTVL.

For this clonotype: Given a much more abundant clone one base away, this may be a read error. The rearrangement joins TRBV3-1 to TRBJ2-3; D is ambiguous. The V end was cut by 1 base, the J end by 7 bases, with 9 bases between. The CDR3 is 13 residues long. Germline CDR1 and CDR2: LGHDT and YNNKEL (reference sequence). CDR3 bases: TGTGCCAGCAGCCAAGGCACCGCGAATACGCAGTATTTT. Protein: CASSQGTANTQYF.

This clonotype appeared many times. This chain connects TRBV18 to TRBJ1-5, with D possibly TRBD1 on 6 matching bases. V was pared by 4 bases and J by 0 bases, with 13 bases between. The CDR3 extends over 16 amino acids. Germline-derived CDR1 and CDR2 are KGHSH and LQKENI. The CDR3 coding sequence is TGTGCCAGCTCACGCCAGGGGACACTTAGCAATCAGCCCCAGCATTTT. It yields the protein CASSRQGTLSNQPQHF.

V is TRBV7-8 and J is TRBJ2-5; weak D call: TRBD2 (6 bases). The CDR3 sequence is 14 residues long. V gave up 7 bases and J gave up 2 bases, with 14 bases separating them. Germline CDR1 is SGHVS and CDR2 is FQNEAQ. CDR3 amino acids: CASTLGTLQETQYF. CDR3 nucleotide sequence: TGTGCCAGCACCCTTGGGACTTTACAAGAGACCCAGTACTTC.

This clonotype was counted many times. CDR3: CASSWTSVSSYEQYF. CDR3 bases: TGTGCCAGCAGTTGGACTAGCGTAAGCTCCTACGAGCAGTACTTC. The rearrangement joins TRBV7-2 to TRBJ2-7; 9 bases agree with TRBD2. The V and J ends lost 6 bases and 0 bases, in that order; junction bases with no gene match: 6. Per the germline V gene, CDR1 is SGHTA and CDR2 is FQGNSA. CDR3 length equals 15 residues.